This is a list of T cell receptor beta chains from one sample in a study of CD8 T cells in Susac syndrome. TCRdb re-called the immunoSEQ multiplex PCR reads through MiXCR, storing one row per CDR3 protein. The profile shows 300,000 or so distinct CDR3 sequences, roughly nine tenths of them singletons. Sequencing was performed on CD4+ T cells from PBMCs. The receptors were sampled from a human donor with multiple sclerosis. Each CDR3 is given with its conserved first and last residue. The D gene is left open where the match is weak. For some rows the clone size is stated as once, few or many, or as a class when expanded; others skip it.

v_gene,d_gene,j_gene,abundance,CDR3aa,CDR3nt
TRBV12-3/TRBV12-4,TRBD1,TRBJ1-4,-,CASSPTGAAVPTNEKLFF,TGTGCCAGCAGTCCTACAGGGGCCGCTGTCCCAACTAATGAAAAACTGTTTTTT
TRBV20-1,-,TRBJ1-5,-,CSARTHGNQPQHF,TGCAGTGCTAGAACACATGGGAATCAGCCCCAGCATTTT
TRBV30,-,TRBJ2-1,-,CAWSKGNEQFF,TGTGCCTGGAGTAAGGGGAATGAGCAGTTCTTC
TRBV29-1,TRBD1,TRBJ2-7,-,CSVDPGQGIGEQYF,TGCAGCGTTGATCCCGGACAGGGAATCGGCGAGCAGTACTTC
TRBV3-1,-,TRBJ2-7,-,CASSQNHEQYF,TGTGCCAGCAGCCAAAACCACGAGCAGTACTTC
TRBV12-3/TRBV12-4,TRBD1,TRBJ2-5,-,CASSSAPGQGGRETQYF,TGTGCCAGCAGTTCGGCACCGGGACAGGGAGGGCGAGAGACCCAGTACTTC
TRBV19,-,TRBJ2-5,once,CASSPQKGWEETQYF,TGTGCCAGTAGTCCTCAAAAGGGATGGGAAGAGACCCAGTACTTC
TRBV25-1,-,TRBJ2-1,-,CASSERVGSSYNEQFF,TGTGCCAGCAGTGAAAGGGTGGGTAGCTCCTACAATGAGCAGTTCTTC
TRBV18,-,TRBJ1-1,-,CASSPGRRAYRNTEAFF,TGTGCCAGCTCCCCTGGACGTAGGGCTTACCGGAACACTGAAGCTTTCTTT
TRBV5-6,TRBD1,TRBJ1-1,-,CASRMKGQGADEAFF,TGTGCCAGCAGGATGAAGGGACAGGGGGCCGATGAAGCTTTCTTT
TRBV5-1,TRBD1,TRBJ1-3,once,CASSLRRPGGNSGNTIYF,TGCGCCAGCAGCTTGAGGCGTCCAGGGGGCAACTCTGGAAACACCATATATTTT
TRBV12-3/TRBV12-4,-,TRBJ2-2,-,CASPVGGGELFF,TGTGCCAGCCCCGTCGGGGGCGGGGAGCTGTTTTTT
TRBV3-1,TRBD1,TRBJ1-2,-,CASSLSPGGQYGYTF,TGTGCCAGCAGCCTTAGTCCAGGGGGCCAATATGGCTACACCTTC
TRBV12-3/TRBV12-4,-,TRBJ2-3,-,CASSQRSGYTDTQYF,TGTGCCAGCAGTCAAAGAAGCGGCTACACAGATACGCAGTATTTT
TRBV7-9,TRBD1,TRBJ2-7,-,CASSTRQGQNEQYF,TGTGCCAGCAGCACCCGACAGGGTCAGAACGAGCAGTACTTC
TRBV29-1,TRBD1,TRBJ1-5,-,CSVKTGNNNQPQHF,TGCAGCGTTAAGACAGGGAATAACAATCAGCCCCAGCATTTT
TRBV3-1,-,TRBJ2-3,-,CASSQGPGIGWDTQYF,TGTGCCAGCAGCCAAGGTCCGGGGATCGGATGGGATACGCAGTATTTT
TRBV5-1,TRBD1,TRBJ1-1,-,CASSNAGTANTEAFF,TGCGCCAGCAGCAACGCCGGGACAGCGAACACTGAAGCTTTCTTT
TRBV2,-,TRBJ2-4,-,CASANGGVDIQYF,TGTGCCAGCGCTAACGGAGGGGTCGACATTCAGTACTTC
TRBV5-6,-,TRBJ2-3,-,CASVIKGIYTDTQYF,TGTGCCAGTGTCATCAAGGGGATTTACACAGATACGCAGTATTTT
TRBV27,-,TRBJ1-6,-,CASRAGTTNSPLHF,TGTGCCAGTCGAGCGGGGACAACAAATTCACCCCTCCACTTT
TRBV4-2,TRBD2,TRBJ2-3,-,CASSQEVLAGGPTQYF,TGTGCCAGCAGCCAAGAAGTACTAGCGGGAGGGCCGACGCAGTATTTT
TRBV7-2,-,TRBJ1-4,-,CASSFWAPDGNEKLFF,TGTGCCAGCAGCTTTTGGGCCCCAGACGGGAATGAAAAACTGTTTTTT
TRBV5-1,-,TRBJ1-6,-,CASSLVAGGNSPLHF,TGCGCCAGCAGCTTGGTAGCCGGTGGTAATTCACCCCTCCACTTT
TRBV12-3/TRBV12-4,-,TRBJ2-1,few,CASSPQGYNEQFF,TGTGCCAGCAGTCCCCAGGGCTACAATGAGCAGTTCTTC
TRBV5-6,-,TRBJ1-1,-,CASSGTDSRNTEAFF,TGTGCCAGCAGCGGGACCGACAGTCGGAACACTGAAGCTTTCTTT
TRBV19,-,TRBJ1-5,-,CASSIVAGYQPQHF,TGTGCCAGTAGTATAGTAGCCGGCTATCAGCCCCAGCATTTT
TRBV4-3,-,TRBJ1-1,-,CASSPTRPAQAFF,TGCGCCAGCAGCCCTACCAGACCCGCACAAGCTTTCTTT
TRBV19,-,TRBJ2-1,-,CASSLEGRRNEQFF,TGTGCCAGTAGTCTAGAGGGTAGGAGAAATGAGCAGTTCTTC
TRBV6-2/TRBV6-3,-,TRBJ1-2,-,CANSYSLRDGYTF,TGTGCCAACAGTTACTCCCTCCGGGATGGCTACACCTTC
TRBV6-6,-,TRBJ2-5,-,CASSPYLGGGQETQYF,TGTGCCAGCAGCCCCTACCTAGGGGGGGGCCAAGAGACCCAGTACTTC
TRBV5-1,TRBD1,TRBJ1-1,-,CASRHDRGLGDTEAFF,TGCGCCAGCAGACACGACAGGGGACTTGGTGACACTGAAGCTTTCTTT
TRBV30,-,TRBJ1-1,-,CAWRVTGNTEAFF,TGTGCCTGGAGGGTTACAGGGAACACTGAAGCTTTCTTT
TRBV6-2/TRBV6-3,-,TRBJ1-1,-,CASSSDRRANTEAFF,TGTGCCAGCAGTTCCGACAGGCGAGCCAACACTGAAGCTTTCTTT
TRBV5-5,-,TRBJ1-5,-,CASSSAEDQPQHF,TGTGCCAGCAGCTCGGCAGAGGATCAGCCCCAGCATTTT
TRBV28,-,TRBJ1-1,-,CASSLGLQHTEAFF,TGTGCCAGCAGTTTAGGGCTACAGCACACTGAAGCTTTCTTT
TRBV20-1,-,TRBJ1-1,-,CSARDLGAGNTEAFF,TGCAGTGCTAGAGATCTCGGGGCGGGGAACACTGAAGCTTTCTTT
TRBV6-1,TRBD1,TRBJ2-2,-,CASRLLRQGARPGELFF,TGTGCCAGCAGACTCCTACGACAGGGGGCGCGACCCGGGGAGCTGTTTTTT
TRBV6-5,-,TRBJ2-2,-,CASSPRSRTGELFF,TGTGCCAGCAGCCCTCGATCCAGGACCGGGGAGCTGTTTTTT
TRBV20-1,-,TRBJ1-6,-,CSARVVGSRDNSPLHF,TGCAGTGCTAGAGTCGTAGGGAGTCGTGATAATTCACCCCTCCACTTT
TRBV4-2,-,TRBJ2-7,-,CASSQELGGGREQYF,TGTGCCAGCAGCCAAGAATTAGGAGGGGGCCGAGAGCAGTACTTC
TRBV7-2,TRBD1,TRBJ2-1,-,CASSFLGTGGDEQFF,TGTGCCAGCAGCTTTCTGGGGACAGGGGGGGATGAGCAGTTCTTC
TRBV30,-,TRBJ1-1,-,CAWMKDGWSEAFF,TGTGCCTGGATGAAGGATGGGTGGTCTGAAGCTTTCTTT
TRBV29-1,-,TRBJ2-3,-,CSVAHYGSADTQYF,TGCAGCGTTGCCCACTACGGGAGTGCAGATACGCAGTATTTT